The 10 T cell receptor beta chains in this list originate from one sample, sequenced in a study of molecular identifiers for immune sequencing clone quantification. Each CDR3 protein gets one entry after TCRdb re-called the PCR reads with MiXCR. Among about half a million distinct CDR3 sequences listed, about a fifth were seen once. What was sequenced was naive CD8+ T cells from blood, with Jurkat cell RNA spiked in. Described subset: FACS-sorted CD8+CD4-CCR7+CD45RA+ naive T cells. Receptors originate from a human donor in good health. Some libraries in this study had Jurkat cell RNA spiked in.

This clonotype appeared a single time. At one of its ends the junction is not consistent with the germline gene, which may arise from a read error. The chain has TRBV30 and TRBJ2-7; D not resolved. Germline loops: CDR1 GTSNPN, CDR2 SVGIG (reference sequence). The CDR3 runs to 12 residues. The CDR3 DNA follows: TGTGCCTGGAGTTCAAACTCCTACGAGCAGTGCTTC. Protein product: CAWSSNSYEQCF.

This sequence joins TRBV4-3 and TRBJ2-1; unclear D gene. This CDR3 comprises 17 residues. CDR1 and CDR2 from the germline V gene are LGHNA and YSLEER. The V and J ends lost 0 bases and 2 bases respectively, with 14 bases between them. The CDR3 reads CASSQDLRTGTYNEQFF. The CDR3, as DNA: TGCGCCAGCAGCCAAGATCTTCGGACGGGTACCTACAATGAGCAGTTCTTC.

This clonotype was recorded many times. V and J are TRBV7-2 and TRBJ1-5, with D possibly matching TRBD1 (5 bases). Trimming left V 5 bases short and J 4 bases short, with 18 bases between. CDR1 is SGHTA and CDR2 is FQGNSA in the germline V gene. The CDR3 loop spans 16 amino acids. The CDR3 is CASSRDLGFGNQPQHF. The CDR3 DNA reads as TGTGCCAGCAGCCGGGACTTAGGTTTCGGGAATCAGCCCCAGCATTTT.

The chain combines TRBV6-2 or TRBV6-3 with TRBJ2-3; D gene ambiguous. Trimming removed 6 bases from V and 7 bases from J, with 11 bases in between. CDR1 and CDR2 (germline): MNHEY, SVGEGT. This CDR3 comprises 12 residues. The DNA for the CDR3 is TGTGCCAGCAGCCCAGGTGGCTATACGCAGTATTTT. It encodes CASSPGGYTQYF.

Concerning this clonotype: This clone may be a read error of a much larger clone one base away. The chain couples TRBV6-5 to TRBJ2-2; a weak D match, TRBD2 (5 bases). The CDR3 has 13 amino acids. Germline CDR1 is MNHEY and CDR2 is SVGAGI. The CDR3 sequence: CASSPMNTGERFF. For the CDR3, the DNA is TGTGCCAGCAGTCCAATGAACACCGGGGAGCGGTTTTTT.

V usage is TRBV5-6 and J usage is TRBJ1-2, with D perhaps TRBD1 (5 bases). The CDR3 is 15 residues long. V lost 2 bases and J 1 base, leaving 12 bases between the germline ends. Per germline, CDR1 SGHDT and CDR2 YYEEEE. CDR3 region: CASSLRQYNNYGYTF. DNA of the CDR3: TGTGCCAGCAGCTTACGACAGTACAATAACTATGGCTACACCTTC.

This clonotype was counted a few times. V and J are TRBV6-1 and TRBJ1-6, with D maybe TRBD1 (5 bases). V gave up 3 bases and J gave up 5 bases, with 8 bases separating them. This CDR3 comprises 14 residues. Germline lookup yields CDR1 MNHNS and CDR2 SASEGT. The CDR3 bases are TGTGCCAGCAGTGAGGCAGGGAATAATTCACCCCTCCACTTT. Translating it yields CASSEAGNNSPLHF.

CDR3 DNA sequence: TGCGCCAGCAGCCAAGGGACAGGGGGCGTCAGCTCCTACAATGAGCAGTTCTTC. Its translation is CASSQGTGGVSSYNEQFF. The V gene is TRBV5-1, the J gene TRBJ2-1; TRBD1 agrees at 12 bases. Trimming removed 4 bases from V and 0 bases from J; junction bases left unmatched: 8. CDR1 is SGHRS and CDR2 is YFSETQ in the germline V gene. The CDR3 loop spans 18 amino acids.

This clonotype appeared a few times. The chain uses TRBV6-2 or TRBV6-3 and TRBJ1-1; weak D call: TRBD1 (6 bases). CDR3 length equals 13 residues. The germline CDR1 and CDR2 sequences are MNHEY and SVGEGT. V was cut by 6 bases and J by 4 bases, with 12 bases left in between. CDR3 DNA: TGTGCCAGCAGAACAGGGAGGGTCACTGAAGCTTTCTTT. Protein sequence: CASRTGRVTEAFF.

V and J are TRBV7-3 and TRBJ1-2; D remains unclear. The V end was cut by 5 bases, the J end by 7 bases, with 14 bases between. The CDR3 consists of 13 residues. Germline V gene sequence: CDR1 SGHTA, CDR2 FQGTGA. CDR3 in DNA: TGTGCCAGCAGCCCCCAATCTTCCGTTGGCTACACCTTC. It specifies CASSPQSSVGYTF.